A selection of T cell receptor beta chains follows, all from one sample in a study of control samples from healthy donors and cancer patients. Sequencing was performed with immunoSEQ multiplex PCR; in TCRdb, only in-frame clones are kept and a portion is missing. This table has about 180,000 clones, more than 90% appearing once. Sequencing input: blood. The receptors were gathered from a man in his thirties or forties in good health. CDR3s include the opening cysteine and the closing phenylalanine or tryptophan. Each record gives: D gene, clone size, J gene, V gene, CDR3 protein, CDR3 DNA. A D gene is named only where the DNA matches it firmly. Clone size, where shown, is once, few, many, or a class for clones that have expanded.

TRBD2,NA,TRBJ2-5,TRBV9,CASSASGTSGSRETQYF,TGTGCCAGCAGCGCCTCCGGGACTAGCGGGAGCAGAGAGACCCAGTACTTC
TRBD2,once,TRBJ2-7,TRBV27,CASRIYSGGPYEQYF,TGTGCCAGCAGAATTTATAGCGGGGGGCCCTACGAGCAGTACTTC
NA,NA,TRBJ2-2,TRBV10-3,CAISESGLTGELFF,TGTGCCATCAGTGAGTCGGGTCTCACCGGGGAGCTGTTTTTT
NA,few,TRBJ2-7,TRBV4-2,CASSQGDSYEQYF,TGTGCCAGCAGCCAAGGAGACTCCTACGAGCAGTACTTC
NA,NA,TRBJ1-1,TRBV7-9,CASIAGLMNTEAFF,TGTGCCAGCATAGCCGGACTAATGAACACTGAAGCTTTCTTT
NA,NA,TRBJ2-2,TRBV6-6,CASTQRHGGSTGELFF,TGTGCCAGCACCCAGAGGCATGGGGGAAGCACCGGGGAGCTGTTTTTT
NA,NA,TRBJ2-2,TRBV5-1,CASSLRDGNTGELFF,TGCGCCAGCAGCCTCCGGGACGGGAACACCGGGGAGCTGTTTTTT
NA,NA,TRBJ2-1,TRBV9,CASSARGARANEQFF,TGTGCCAGCAGCGCCAGGGGTGCGCGGGCCAATGAGCAGTTCTTC
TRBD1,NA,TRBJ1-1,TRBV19,CASGTGMRTEAFF,TGTGCCAGTGGGACAGGGATGAGGACTGAAGCTTTCTTT
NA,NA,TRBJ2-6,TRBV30,CAWSVGGAGANVLTF,TGTGCCTGGAGTGTAGGGGGGGCCGGGGCCAACGTCCTGACTTTC
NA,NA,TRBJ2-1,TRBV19,CASSPLSSYNEQFF,TGTGCCAGTAGTCCCCTTAGCTCCTACAATGAGCAGTTCTTC
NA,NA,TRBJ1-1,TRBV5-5,CASSSTETGLSMNTEAFF,TGTGCCAGCAGCAGTACTGAAACAGGGTTATCGATGAACACTGAAGCTTTCTTT
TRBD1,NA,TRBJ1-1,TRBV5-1,CASSHGTGRSTEAFF,TGCGCCAGCAGCCACGGGACAGGGCGGAGCACTGAAGCTTTCTTT
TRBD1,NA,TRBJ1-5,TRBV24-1,CATRETGEFSNQPQHF,TGTGCCACCAGGGAGACAGGGGAATTTAGCAATCAGCCCCAGCATTTT
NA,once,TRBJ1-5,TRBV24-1,CATRKGHLWQPQHF,TGTGCCACCAGGAAGGGACACCTTTGGCAGCCCCAGCATTTT
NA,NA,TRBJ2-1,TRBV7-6,CASSLRVGNEQFF,TGTGCCAGCAGCTTAAGGGTCGGCAATGAGCAGTTCTTC